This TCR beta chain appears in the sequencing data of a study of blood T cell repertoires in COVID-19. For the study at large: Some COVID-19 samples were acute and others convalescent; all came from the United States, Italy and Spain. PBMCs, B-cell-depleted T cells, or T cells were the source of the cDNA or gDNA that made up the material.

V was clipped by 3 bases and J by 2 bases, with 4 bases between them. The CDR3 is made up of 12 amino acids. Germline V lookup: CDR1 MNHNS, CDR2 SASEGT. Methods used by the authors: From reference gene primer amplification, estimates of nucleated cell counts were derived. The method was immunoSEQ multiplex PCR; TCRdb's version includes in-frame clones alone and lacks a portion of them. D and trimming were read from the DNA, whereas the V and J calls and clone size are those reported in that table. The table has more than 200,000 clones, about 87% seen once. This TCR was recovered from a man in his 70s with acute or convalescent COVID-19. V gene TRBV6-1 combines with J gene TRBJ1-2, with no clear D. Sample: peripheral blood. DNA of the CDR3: TGTGCCAGCAGTGAGGCAAACTATGGCTACACCTTC. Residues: CASSEANYGYTF.